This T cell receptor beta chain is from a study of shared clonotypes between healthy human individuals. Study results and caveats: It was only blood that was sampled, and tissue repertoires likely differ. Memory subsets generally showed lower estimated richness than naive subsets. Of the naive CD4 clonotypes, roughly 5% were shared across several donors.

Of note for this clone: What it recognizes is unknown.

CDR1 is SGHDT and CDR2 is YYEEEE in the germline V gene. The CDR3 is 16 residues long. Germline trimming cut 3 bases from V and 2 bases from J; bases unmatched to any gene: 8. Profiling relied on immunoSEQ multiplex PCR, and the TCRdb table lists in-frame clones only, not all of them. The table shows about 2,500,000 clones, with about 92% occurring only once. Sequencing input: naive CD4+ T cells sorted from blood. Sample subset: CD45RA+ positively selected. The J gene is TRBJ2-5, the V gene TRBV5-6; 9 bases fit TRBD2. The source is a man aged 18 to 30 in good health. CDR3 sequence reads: CASSWRAGGSQETQYF. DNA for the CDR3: TGTGCCAGCAGCTGGAGAGCGGGAGGCTCGCAAGAGACCCAGTACTTC.